There are a few counts of the clone carrying this TCR beta chain. The source of the sample is a study of blood T cells in healthy people across ages. V lost 5 bases, J lost 5 bases, and 11 bases stayed unmatched. CDR1 is SGHTA, CDR2 FQGNSA, per germline. The CDR3 has 16 residues. Primed by a sample-barcoded 5' primer and a J-beta primer mix, a second PCR proceeded for about 6 to 12 cycles. Every sample returned 3 million or more CDR3-containing paired-end reads. TCRdb itself ran the 5' RACE reads through MiXCR, one entry per CDR3 protein. The sample lists about 630,000 distinct CDR3 sequences, more than 20% occurring once. In each sample, at least 7 million PBMCs were isolated.

The sequencing input was blood. The chain employs TRBV7-2 and TRBJ2-4; 8 nucleotides agree with TRBD1. This TCR was recovered from a man aged 70 or older in good health. The CDR3 bases are TGTGCCAGCAGCGAGTGGACAGGGACGGGGGAAAACATTCAGTACTTC. Its protein is CASSEWTGTGENIQYF.